This TCR beta chain is drawn from a study of blood T cell repertoires in COVID-19. Study overall: The analysed material was cDNA or gDNA that came from T cells, B-cell-depleted T cells, or PBMCs.

Measured with immunoSEQ multiplex PCR; TCRdb has only the in-frame clones, and not every one. The data hold 490,000 or so clones, with around nine tenths observed a single time. Those enrolled, adults aged roughly 18 to 95 years, came from about two dozen US areas. Participants' reported clinical history set cohort assignment. The CDR3 contains 12 residues. CDR1 and CDR2 from the germline V gene are SNHLY and FYNNEI. Trimming took 3 bases from V and 4 from J, leaving 5 bases between them. In this sample, this clone turned up once. This rearrangement joins TRBV2 to TRBJ2-3; D is unresolved. Sequencing was carried out using PBMCs or T cells enriched from blood (not recorded which). This sequence was found in a woman in her forties who had recovered from COVID-19. This chain's CDR3 is CASSDYSDTQYF. For the CDR3, the DNA is TGTGCCAGCAGTGATTATTCAGATACGCAGTATTTT.